This T cell receptor (beta chain) appears in the sequencing data of a study of cytomegalovirus exposure and HLA in healthy donors. Separate from the approximately 700-subject first cohort was the 120-subject validation cohort, to which the donors belonged. Study-level findings and limits: The tendency of first-cohort TCR clusters to co-occur in the roughly 130 validation repertoires emerged from a later analysis. Most TCR sequences were rare, but some public TCRs occurred in many donors.

V gave up 7 bases and J gave up 2 bases, with 15 bases separating them. CDR3 length equals 14 residues. Germline V gives CDR1 MNHEY, CDR2 SMNVEV (reference sequence). Data came from immunoSEQ multiplex PCR; TCRdb stores just in-frame clones and leaves some out. There are approximately 120,000 clones in the sample; about 88% occur only once, and about 2% lies in the top ten. Comments on this clone: The antigen remains unidentified.

Sequencing input: PBMCs. The chain recombines TRBV27 with TRBJ2-7; the D gene is possibly TRBD1 (5 bases). The receptor comes from a woman aged 18-35 years in good health and CMV-seronegative. CDR3 DNA sequence: TGTGCCAGCACCACAAGGACACCTCCCTACGAGCAGTACTTC. Its translation: CASTTRTPPYEQYF.